What follows is one T cell receptor (beta chain) and its context. The CDR3 extends over 14 amino acids. Between the trimmed V and J ends, which lost 0 bases and 5 bases, there was a span of 11 bases. In germline, CDR1 is SGHDT, CDR2 YYEEEE. Data came from immunoSEQ multiplex PCR; TCRdb stores just in-frame clones and leaves some out. The sample consists of about 64,000 clones, 96% of them appearing once. These data originate in a study of T cell changes during pregnancy in multiple sclerosis. Sequenced here: CD8+ T cells from peripheral blood mononuclear cells, sampled after pregnancy. This sequence joins TRBV5-6 and TRBJ1-2, with a possible D match to TRBD1 (5 bases). The receptor's source is a female donor with multiple sclerosis, enrolled in a pregnancy study. The DNA of the CDR3 is TGTGCCAGCAGCTTGGGAAGGGACTTTTATGGCTACACCTTC. It yields the protein CASSLGRDFYGYTF.